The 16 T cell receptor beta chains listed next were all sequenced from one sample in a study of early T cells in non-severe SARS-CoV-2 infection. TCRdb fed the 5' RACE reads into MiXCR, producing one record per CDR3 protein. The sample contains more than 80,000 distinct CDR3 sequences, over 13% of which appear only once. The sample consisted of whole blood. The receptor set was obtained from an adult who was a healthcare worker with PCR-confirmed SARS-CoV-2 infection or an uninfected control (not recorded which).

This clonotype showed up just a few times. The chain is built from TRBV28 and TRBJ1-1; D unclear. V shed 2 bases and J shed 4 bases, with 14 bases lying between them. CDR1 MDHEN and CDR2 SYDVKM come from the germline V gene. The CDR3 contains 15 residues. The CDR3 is CASSLTRGYGTEAFF. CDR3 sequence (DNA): TGTGCCAGCAGTTTAACCCGGGGTTACGGCACTGAAGCTTTCTTT.

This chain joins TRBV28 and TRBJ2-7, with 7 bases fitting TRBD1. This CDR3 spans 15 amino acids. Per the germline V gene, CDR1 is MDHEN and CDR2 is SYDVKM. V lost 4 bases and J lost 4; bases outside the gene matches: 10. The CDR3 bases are TGTGCCAGCAGTTACGCAGGGGGTCCCACATACGAGCAGTACTTC. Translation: CASSYAGGPTYEQYF.

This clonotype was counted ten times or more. The CDR3 loop is CAISLGQGGDEQFF. The DNA for the CDR3 is TGTGCCATCAGCTTAGGACAGGGGGGCGATGAGCAGTTCTTC. The chain employs TRBV10-3 and TRBJ2-1; 10 bases line up with TRBD1. The ends lost 6 bases at V and 8 bases at J; junction bases unmatched: 7. The V gene's germline CDR1 is ENHRY and CDR2 SYGVKD. The CDR3 spans 14 residues.

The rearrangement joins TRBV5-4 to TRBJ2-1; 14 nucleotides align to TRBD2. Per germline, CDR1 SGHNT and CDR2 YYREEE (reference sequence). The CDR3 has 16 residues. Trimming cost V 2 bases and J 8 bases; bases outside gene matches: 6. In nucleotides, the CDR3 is TGTGCCAGCAGCTTAGGGACTAGCGGGAGTAAGCATGAGCAGTTCTTC. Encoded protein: CASSLGTSGSKHEQFF. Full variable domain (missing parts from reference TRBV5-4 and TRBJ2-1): ETGVTQSPTHLIKTRGQQVTLRCSSQSGHNTVSWYQQALGQGPQFIFQYYREEENGRGNFPPRFSGLQFPNYSSELNVNALELDDSALYLCASSLGTSGSKHEQFFGPGTRLTVL.

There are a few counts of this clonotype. CDR3 sequence (DNA): TGTGCCAGCAGCTTATGGGGTCAGCCCCAGCATTTT. Translating it yields CASSLWGQPQHF. The chain is built from TRBV7-9 and TRBJ1-5; D is uncertain. The germline V gene encodes CDR1 SEHNR and CDR2 FQNEAQ (reference sequence). Trimming cost V 2 bases and J 6 bases, with 5 bases left between them. The CDR3 covers 12 residues.

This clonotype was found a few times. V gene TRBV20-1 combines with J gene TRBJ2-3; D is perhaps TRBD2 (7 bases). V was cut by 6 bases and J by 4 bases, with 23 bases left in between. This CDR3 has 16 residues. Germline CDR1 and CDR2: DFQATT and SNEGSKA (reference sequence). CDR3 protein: CSAQPARGAWADTQYF. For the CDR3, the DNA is TGCAGTGCACAACCTGCTCGGGGGGCGTGGGCAGATACGCAGTATTTT.

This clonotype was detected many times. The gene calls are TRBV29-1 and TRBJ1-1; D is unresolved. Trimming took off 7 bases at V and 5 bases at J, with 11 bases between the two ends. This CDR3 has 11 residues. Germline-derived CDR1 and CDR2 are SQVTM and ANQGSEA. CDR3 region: CSAGGYTEAFF. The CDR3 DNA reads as TGCAGCGCTGGAGGTTATACTGAAGCTTTCTTT.

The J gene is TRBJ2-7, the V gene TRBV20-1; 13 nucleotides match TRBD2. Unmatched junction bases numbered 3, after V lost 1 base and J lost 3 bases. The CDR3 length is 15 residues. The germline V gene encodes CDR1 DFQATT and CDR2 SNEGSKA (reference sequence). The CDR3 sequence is CSARGTSGGHYEQYF. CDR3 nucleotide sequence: TGCAGTGCTAGAGGGACTAGCGGGGGACACTACGAGCAGTACTTC.

The CDR3, as DNA: TGCGCCAGCAGCCTCGGGACTAGCGGTAGCTCCTACAATGAGCAGTTCTTC. It yields the protein CASSLGTSGSSYNEQFF. This chain uses TRBV5-1 with TRBJ2-1; 11 positions match TRBD2. Per germline, CDR1 SGHRS and CDR2 YFSETQ. V gave up 4 bases and J gave up 0 bases; unmatched junction bases: 6. The CDR3 consists of 17 residues.

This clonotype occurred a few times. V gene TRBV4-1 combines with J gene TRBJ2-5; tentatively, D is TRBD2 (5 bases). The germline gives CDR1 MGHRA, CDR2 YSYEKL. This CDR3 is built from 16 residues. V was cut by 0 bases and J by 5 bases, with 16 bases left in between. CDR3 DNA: TGCGCCAGCAGCCAAGATCAAGGGAGAAGGAGGGAGACCCAGTACTTC. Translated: CASSQDQGRRRETQYF.

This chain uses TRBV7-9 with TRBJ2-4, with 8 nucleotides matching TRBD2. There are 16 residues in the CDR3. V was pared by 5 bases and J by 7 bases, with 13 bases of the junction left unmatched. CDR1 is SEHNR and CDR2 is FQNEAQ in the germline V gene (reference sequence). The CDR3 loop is CASSPREGEARNIQYF. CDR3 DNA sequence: TGTGCCAGCAGCCCCCGGGAGGGTGAGGCCAGGAACATTCAGTACTTC.

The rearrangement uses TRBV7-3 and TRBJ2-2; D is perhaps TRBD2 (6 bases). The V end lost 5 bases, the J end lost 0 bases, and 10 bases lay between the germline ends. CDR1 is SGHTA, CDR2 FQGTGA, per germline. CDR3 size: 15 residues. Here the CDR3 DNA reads TGTGCCAGCAGCCTGGGACTCTCGAACACCGGGGAGCTGTTTTTT. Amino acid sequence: CASSLGLSNTGELFF.

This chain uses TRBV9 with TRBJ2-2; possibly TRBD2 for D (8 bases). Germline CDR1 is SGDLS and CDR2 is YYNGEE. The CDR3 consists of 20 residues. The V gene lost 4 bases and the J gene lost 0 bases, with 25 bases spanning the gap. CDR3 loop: CASSYNIRGGQPSNTGELFF. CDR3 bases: TGTGCCAGCAGCTATAATATCCGGGGGGGACAGCCGTCGAACACCGGGGAGCTGTTTTTT.

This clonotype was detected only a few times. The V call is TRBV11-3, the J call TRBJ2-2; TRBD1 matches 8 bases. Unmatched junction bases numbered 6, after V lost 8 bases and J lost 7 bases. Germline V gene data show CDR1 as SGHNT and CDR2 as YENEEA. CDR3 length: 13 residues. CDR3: CASRGQGDGELFF. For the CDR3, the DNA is TGTGCCAGCCGAGGACAGGGCGACGGGGAGCTGTTTTTT.

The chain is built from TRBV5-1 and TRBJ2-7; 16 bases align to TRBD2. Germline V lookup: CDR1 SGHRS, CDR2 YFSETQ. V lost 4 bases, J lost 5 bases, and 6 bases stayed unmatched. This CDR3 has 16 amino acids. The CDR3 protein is CASSPGTSGRGDEQYF. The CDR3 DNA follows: TGCGCCAGCAGCCCCGGGACTAGCGGGAGGGGGGACGAGCAGTACTTC.

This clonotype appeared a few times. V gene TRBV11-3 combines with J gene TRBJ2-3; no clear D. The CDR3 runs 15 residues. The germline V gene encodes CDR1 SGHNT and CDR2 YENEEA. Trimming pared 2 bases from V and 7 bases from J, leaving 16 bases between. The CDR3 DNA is TGTGCCAGCAGCTTATATAGCCAGCCCGGTAATACGCAGTATTTT. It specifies CASSLYSQPGNTQYF.